This passage covers 25 T cell receptor beta chains from one sample sequenced in a study of T cell responses to AZD1222 COVID-19 vaccine. Libraries were prepared by immunoSEQ multiplex PCR; TCRdb keeps only in-frame clonotypes and omits some of them. The table includes over 120,000 clones, roughly 88% detected once. Sample: peripheral blood, taken on day 0 of AZD1222 vaccination. The receptor source for this set is an adult in good health.

This clone was seen more than once but under ten times. This CDR3 is CASSLAGGNTEAFF. CDR3 coding DNA: TGTGCCAGCAGTCTCGCCGGCGGGAACACTGAAGCTTTCTTT. The chain joins TRBV27 to TRBJ1-1; D uncertain. Germline CDR1 is MNHEY and CDR2 is SMNVEV (reference sequence). Trimming pared 5 bases from V and 1 base from J, leaving 11 bases between. This CDR3 is 14 amino acids long.

V is TRBV4-2 and J is TRBJ2-3; D is unresolved. Germline CDR1 reads LGHNA; CDR2 reads YNFKEQ. V was clipped by 0 bases and J by 11 bases, with 9 bases between them. There are 12 residues in the CDR3. CDR3 sequence: CASSQERALQYF. As DNA, the CDR3 is TGTGCCAGCAGCCAAGAAAGAGCCTTGCAGTATTTT.

J is TRBJ2-5 and V is TRBV9, with 8 bases that match TRBD1. The CDR3 is 16 residues long. After removal of 4 bases from V and 4 bases from J, the junction contained 12 bases not matched to a gene. In germline, CDR1 is SGDLS, CDR2 YYNGEE. CDR3 nucleotide sequence: TGTGCCAGCAGCCCCCCCGCAGGGGGCTTGACAGAGACCCAGTACTTC. The encoded protein is CASSPPAGGLTETQYF.

The gene calls are TRBV5-1 and TRBJ1-2, with 8 bases identical to TRBD1. Unmatched junction bases numbered 7, after V lost 9 bases and J lost 6 bases. Germline V gene sequence: CDR1 SGHRS, CDR2 YFSETQ. This CDR3 region has 12 residues. DNA for the CDR3: TGCGCCACCAGGACAGGGTTGGATGGCTACACCTTC. This gives the protein CATRTGLDGYTF.

V is TRBV7-8 and J is TRBJ1-2; 9 nucleotides match TRBD1. The V gene end was trimmed by 2 bases and the J gene end by 8 bases; junction bases not matched to a gene: 12. Looked up from germline, CDR1 is SGHVS and CDR2 is FQNEAQ. The CDR3 has 16 amino acids. CDR3 nucleotides: TGTGCCAGCAGCTTAACGGGACAGGGATCCGTGAGCGGCTACACCTTC. Protein: CASSLTGQGSVSGYTF.

The CDR3 coding sequence is TGTGCCTGTTACCGGGACAGGGCGACGAGGGCCTATGGCTACACCTTC. Translated: CACYRDRATRAYGYTF. The chain carries TRBV30 and TRBJ1-2; TRBD1 aligns across 9 bases. The length of the CDR3 is 16 residues. CDR1 is GTSNPN and CDR2 is SVGIG in the germline V gene (reference sequence). With V trimmed by 6 bases and J by 4 bases, 15 bases remained unmatched.

J is TRBJ2-4 and V is TRBV2; D might be TRBD1 or TRBD2, each matching 5 bases. Germline CDR1 is SNHLY and CDR2 is FYNNEI. The CDR3 is 14 residues long. Trimming took 1 base from V and 9 from J, leaving 13 bases between them. The CDR3 sequence: CASSEDGTAGIQYF. The CDR3 coding sequence is TGTGCCAGCAGTGAAGACGGGACGGCGGGCATTCAGTACTTC.

The chain couples TRBV19 to TRBJ2-2, with D uncertain. Germline V gene data show CDR1 as LNHDA and CDR2 as SQIVND (reference sequence). The CDR3 is 14 amino acids. V lost 6 bases to trimming and J lost 1 base, with 9 bases between them. The CDR3 DNA is TGTGCCAGTAGGAGGACGCGGAACACCGGGGAGCTGTTTTTT. This codes for CASRRTRNTGELFF.

This clone was picked up one time. V gene TRBV5-1 combines with J gene TRBJ1-3, with D unresolved. The V gene's germline CDR1 is SGHRS and CDR2 YFSETQ. The CDR3 contains 15 residues. V gave up 0 bases and J gave up 2 bases, with 9 bases separating them. The CDR3 loop is CASSLGQEAGNTIYF. In DNA form, the CDR3 reads TGCGCCAGCAGCTTGGGGCAGGAGGCTGGAAACACCATATATTTT. The full variable domain, completed using reference TRBV5-1 and TRBJ1-3, is KAGVTQTPRYLIKTRGQQVTLSCSPISGHRSVSWYQQTPGQGLQFLFEYFSETQRNKGNFPGRFSGRQFSNSRSEMNVSTLELGDSALYLCASSLGQEAGNTIYFGEGSWLTVV.

This clone has just a few counts. The chain employs TRBV29-1 and TRBJ1-3; D not certain. From germline, CDR1 is SQVTM and CDR2 ANQGSEA. V lost 4 bases, J lost 0 bases, and 7 bases lay in between. This CDR3 is built from 13 residues. CDR3 protein: CSVGAASGNTIYF. In nucleotides, the CDR3 is TGCAGCGTTGGGGCAGCCTCTGGAAACACCATATATTTT. Supplemented by reference TRBV29-1 and TRBJ1-3, the full variable domain reads SAVISQKPSRDICQRGTSLTIQCQVDSQVTMMFWYRQQPGQSLTLIATANQGSEATYESGFVIDKFPISRPNLTFSTLTVSNMSPEDSSIYLCSVGAASGNTIYFGEGSWLTVV.

The chain joins TRBV5-1 to TRBJ1-1; possibly TRBD1 for D (6 bases). CDR1 is SGHRS, CDR2 YFSETQ, per germline. The V end was cut by 2 bases, the J end by 7 bases, with 12 bases between. The CDR3 runs to 13 residues. The CDR3 reads CASSFEGGSEAFF. DNA for the CDR3: TGCGCCAGCAGCTTCGAGGGGGGAAGTGAAGCTTTCTTT.

The V gene is TRBV7-2, the J gene TRBJ2-1; 7 positions match TRBD2. The V and J ends lost 1 base and 6 bases, in that order; junction bases with no gene match: 6. CDR1 and CDR2 (germline): SGHTA, FQGNSA. The CDR3 has 15 residues. The CDR3 spells CASSLEGGSANEQFF. In nucleotides, the CDR3 is TGTGCCAGCAGCTTAGAGGGAGGGAGCGCCAATGAGCAGTTCTTC. Drawing the rest from reference TRBV7-2 and TRBJ2-1, the complete variable domain is GAGVSQSPSNKVTEKGKDVELRCDPISGHTALYWYRQSLGQGLEFLIYFQGNSAPDKSGLPSDRFSAERTGGSVSTLTIQRTQQEDSAVYLCASSLEGGSANEQFFGPGTRLTVL.

The rearrangement joins TRBV6-5 to TRBJ1-3, with D unclear. From germline, CDR1 is MNHEY and CDR2 SVGAGI. With 5 bases removed from V and 0 bases from J, the gap between germline ends came to 8 bases. CDR3 length equals 14 residues. The CDR3 coding sequence is TGTGCCAGCAGTCAATACGGCTCTGGAAACACCATATATTTT. Translation: CASSQYGSGNTIYF.

J is TRBJ2-2 and V is TRBV7-9; 7 positions agree with TRBD2. V shed 1 base, J shed 5 bases, and the junction held 4 bases outside the gene matches. From germline, CDR1 is SEHNR and CDR2 FQNEAQ (reference sequence). The CDR3 has 15 amino acids. The CDR3: CASSLGLAETGELFF. In nucleotides, the CDR3 is TGTGCCAGCAGCTTAGGGCTAGCGGAGACCGGGGAGCTGTTTTTT.

This chain uses TRBV27 with TRBJ1-6; D remains ambiguous. From germline, CDR1 is MNHEY and CDR2 SMNVEV (reference sequence). The CDR3 sequence is 14 residues long. The V and J ends lost 0 bases and 7 bases respectively, with 7 bases between them. In nucleotides, the CDR3 is TGTGCCAGCAGTTTATCACGGGGAAATTCACCCCTCCACTTT. It translates to CASSLSRGNSPLHF.

The chain employs TRBV25-1 and TRBJ1-1; D gene ambiguous. The CDR3 is 14 amino acids. CDR1 is MGHDK and CDR2 is SYGVNS in the germline V gene. The germline V and J ends were trimmed by 2 bases and 4 bases, with 11 bases remaining between them. This CDR3 reads CASSEGVSPTEAFF. The CDR3 bases are TGTGCCAGCAGTGAAGGGGTCAGCCCCACTGAAGCTTTCTTT.

This chain links TRBV5-4 with TRBJ2-1; D may match TRBD1 or TRBD2 (7 bases each). Deletions cut 4 bases from V and 8 bases from J, with 16 bases between. Germline V gene sequence: CDR1 SGHNT, CDR2 YYREEE (reference sequence). The CDR3 is made up of 14 amino acids. This CDR3 is CASSARGGGDEQFF. CDR3 in DNA: TGTGCCAGCAGCGCCCGGGGAGGGGGCGATGAGCAGTTCTTC.

This chain uses TRBV24-1 with TRBJ2-1, with TRBD2 identical over 8 bases. This CDR3 contains 14 residues. Germline V gene lookup returns CDR1 KGHDR and CDR2 SFDVKD. V lost 9 bases to trimming and J lost 2 bases; unmatched junction nucleotides: 5. CDR3 nucleotides: TGTGCCACCGATTCGGGAGGGCCCTACAATGAGCAGTTCTTC. The encoded protein is CATDSGGPYNEQFF.

This clone was picked up one time. The chain links TRBV3-1 (or the pseudogene TRBV3-2) to TRBJ2-5; 8 bases map to TRBD2. Trimming at V came to 4 bases and at J to 1 base, leaving 5 bases not matched to a gene. Per the germline V gene, CDR1 is LGHDT and CDR2 is YNNKEL (reference sequence). The CDR3 covers 15 residues. The CDR3 DNA reads TGTGCCAGCAGCCCCTCCGGGGGGGGCCAAGAGACCCAGTACTTC. As protein: CASSPSGGGQETQYF.

The chain has TRBV19 and TRBJ2-2, with a possible D match to TRBD1 (6 bases). The CDR3 extends over 15 amino acids. Per the germline V gene, CDR1 is LNHDA and CDR2 is SQIVND (reference sequence). Trimming left V 1 base short and J 2 bases short, with 8 bases between. This chain's CDR3 is CASSIVDRNTGELFF. CDR3 DNA: TGTGCCAGTAGTATAGTGGACAGAAACACCGGGGAGCTGTTTTTT.

V and J are TRBV9 and TRBJ1-6; the D gene is possibly TRBD1 (6 bases). Germline CDR1 and CDR2: SGDLS and YYNGEE. The CDR3 is made up of 17 amino acids. V was trimmed by 3 bases and J by 8 bases, leaving 21 bases between them. The CDR3 is CASSAASGGPQDSPLHF. As DNA, the CDR3 is TGTGCCAGCAGCGCGGCCTCCGGGGGGCCGCAGGATTCACCCCTCCACTTT.

The gene calls are TRBV23-1 and TRBJ1-1; TRBD1 matches at 8 bases. TRBV23-1 is placed among ORFs of uncertain function. Trimming cost V 7 bases and J 8 bases; bases outside gene matches: 3. The CDR3 sequence is 11 residues long. The chain's CDR3 is CASTDRAEAFF. For the CDR3, the DNA is TGCGCCAGCACGGACAGGGCGGAAGCTTTCTTT.

The chain has TRBV15 and TRBJ2-2; the D gene is possibly TRBD1 (6 bases). The V end lost 1 base, the J end lost 0 bases, and 12 bases lay between the germline ends. CDR1 LNHNV and CDR2 YYDKDF come from the germline V gene (reference sequence). The CDR3 contains 17 residues. The CDR3 DNA is TGTGCCACCAGCAGAGTGGGCAGGGGCGCGAACACCGGGGAGCTGTTTTTT. This sequence encodes CATSRVGRGANTGELFF.

The chain carries TRBV4-2 and TRBJ1-1, with D tentatively TRBD1 (5 bases). This CDR3 spans 14 amino acids. V lost 4 bases, J lost 4 bases, and 13 bases lay in between. Germline V lookup: CDR1 LGHNA, CDR2 YNFKEQ. CDR3 nucleotides: TGTGCCAGCAGCCCCCCCGGGGCGCCCACTGAAGCTTTCTTT. Translated: CASSPPGAPTEAFF.

This chain connects TRBV28 to TRBJ2-7; D unresolved. V was clipped by 3 bases and J by 3 bases, with 3 bases between them. CDR1 is MDHEN, CDR2 SYDVKM, per germline. The CDR3 is 11 amino acids. CDR3 DNA: TGTGCCAGCAGTTTGATCTACGAGCAGTACTTC. Protein: CASSLIYEQYF.